One and the same sample provided the 20 T cell receptor beta chains below, sequenced in a study of CD8+ T cells in alopecia areata. Indicated treatment: oral pan-JAK inhibitor, 5-10 mg twice daily. Following extraction, RNA underwent reverse transcription to cDNA, which served as the sequencing template. Assay used: immunoSEQ multiplex PCR; TCRdb lists only in-frame clones, some missing. The sample carries approximately 150,000 clones, about three fifths recorded once. Specimen: CD4+ T cells sorted from blood, collected between weeks 55 and 65, from a patient treated with tofacitinib. The receptors shown here come from a human donor with alopecia areata.

The chain links TRBV6-6 to TRBJ1-2; TRBD1 might be the D (6 bases). This CDR3 has 14 residues. CDR1 and CDR2 from the germline V gene are MNHNY and SVGAGI (reference sequence). V shed 7 bases and J shed 7 bases, with 19 bases lying between them. The CDR3 here is CASTSPRDIAGYTF. The CDR3 coding sequence is TGTGCCAGCACCTCCCCGCGGGACATTGCTGGCTACACCTTC.

This rearrangement joins TRBV19 to TRBJ2-4, with a tentative D call TRBD1 (7 bases). The V gene lost 5 bases and the J gene lost 5 bases, with 10 bases spanning the gap. Germline CDR1 and CDR2: LNHDA and SQIVND (reference sequence). The CDR3 sequence is 13 residues long. This CDR3 is CASSRGTENIQYF. The CDR3 region has the DNA TGTGCCAGTAGTCGGGGGACAGAAAACATTCAGTACTTC.

The chain is built from TRBV9 and TRBJ2-7; D may correspond to TRBD1 or TRBD2 (6 bases each). The V and J ends lost 1 base and 3 bases respectively, with 11 bases between them. CDR1 and CDR2 from the germline V gene are SGDLS and YYNGEE. This CDR3 spans 14 amino acids. The CDR3: CASSVKGGDYEQYF. The CDR3 DNA reads TGTGCCAGCAGCGTAAAGGGGGGCGACTACGAGCAGTACTTC.

V and J are TRBV29-1 and TRBJ1-5, with D hard to call. Trimming pared 0 bases from V and 6 bases from J, leaving 9 bases between. Per germline, CDR1 SQVTM and CDR2 ANQGSEA. This CDR3 is 13 amino acids long. In nucleotides, the CDR3 is TGCAGCGTTGAAGATATGGGAGGTCAGCCCCAGCATTTT. Protein: CSVEDMGGQPQHF.

This chain joins TRBV18 and TRBJ1-6, with a tentative D call TRBD1 (6 bases). The V gene lost 3 bases and the J gene lost 9 bases, with 15 bases spanning the gap. Germline V gene data show CDR1 as KGHSH and CDR2 as LQKENI. CDR3 length equals 15 residues. The DNA for the CDR3 is TGTGCCAGCTCACCCTCACAGGGAGGGGGTTCACCCCTCCACTTT. Protein: CASSPSQGGGSPLHF.

This clone was found a few times. The chain couples TRBV4-2 to TRBJ1-2; possibly TRBD1 for D (5 bases). The CDR3 sequence is 14 residues long. The ends were cut back, 6 bases at V and 3 bases at J, with 14 bases in the middle. Germline CDR1 LGHNA, CDR2 YNFKEQ. CDR3 region: CASSSGRGDYGYTF. The CDR3 DNA reads as TGTGCCAGCAGTTCCGGACGGGGCGACTATGGCTACACCTTC.

This clone was found a few times. The chain employs TRBV2 and TRBJ2-3; possible D gene TRBD2, 6 bases. CDR1 SNHLY and CDR2 FYNNEI come from the germline V gene. Trimming pared 6 bases from V and 3 bases from J, leaving 7 bases between. This CDR3 is 12 amino acids long. The CDR3 protein is CASREGTDTQYF. The CDR3 region has the DNA TGTGCCAGCAGGGAGGGAACAGATACGCAGTATTTT.

This chain joins TRBV29-1 and TRBJ1-1; maybe TRBD1 (5 bases). The CDR3 totals 17 residues. V was clipped by 6 bases and J by 3 bases, with 26 bases between them. Per the germline V gene, CDR1 is SQVTM and CDR2 is ANQGSEA. The CDR3, as DNA: TGCAGCGTAGCTCCCCGCCTCGGCGGGGACGGGGACACTGAAGCTTTCTTT. Amino acids: CSVAPRLGGDGDTEAFF.

The rearrangement links TRBV14 to TRBJ2-7; 7 nucleotides line up with TRBD1. Germline CDR1 is SGHDN and CDR2 is FVKESK. CDR3 length equals 12 residues. The V segment lost 8 bases and the J segment 3 bases; nucleotides outside the gene matches: 4. CDR3 DNA: TGTGCCAGCGGGGACAGAAACTACGAGCAGTACTTC. Translated, it gives CASGDRNYEQYF.

As for this clone: The same CDR3 is also encoded by other DNA sequences in this sample. The rearrangement joins TRBV6-1 to TRBJ2-7, with no clear D. The CDR3 is 11 residues long. Germline-derived CDR1 and CDR2 are MNHNS and SASEGT. V was shortened by 5 bases and J by 2 bases, with 4 bases between the two germline ends. The CDR3 loop is CASSSAYEQYF. DNA for the CDR3: TGTGCCAGCAGTAGCGCCTACGAGCAGTACTTC.

V usage is TRBV6-6 and J usage is TRBJ2-3; D tentatively reads TRBD1 or TRBD2 (6 bases each). This CDR3 region has 14 residues. Germline V gene lookup returns CDR1 MNHNY and CDR2 SVGAGI (reference sequence). Trimming stripped 6 bases from V and 2 bases from J, with 12 bases between. This chain's CDR3 is CASRTGANTDTQYF. The CDR3 DNA follows: TGTGCCAGCAGGACGGGGGCCAACACAGATACGCAGTATTTT.

This chain connects TRBV4-1 to TRBJ2-1; D gene uncertain. The CDR3 consists of 16 residues. The V gene's germline CDR1 is MGHRA and CDR2 YSYEKL. V lost 2 bases and J lost 5, with 16 bases in between. CDR3 amino acids: CASSQLLQEVDNEQFF. CDR3 sequence (DNA): TGCGCCAGCAGCCAACTTCTTCAAGAAGTGGACAATGAGCAGTTCTTC.

The genes are TRBV4-1 and TRBJ1-6; D not resolved. CDR1 is MGHRA and CDR2 is YSYEKL in the germline V gene. The CDR3 has 12 residues. V was cut by 0 bases and J by 14 bases, with 8 bases left in between. The CDR3 nucleotides are TGCGCCAGCAGCCAAGATTGGGCGACCCTCCACTTT. This encodes CASSQDWATLHF.

Here the CDR3 DNA reads TGCGCCAGCAGCTTGGAGGAGTTCACTGAAGCTTTCTTT. This translates into CASSLEEFTEAFF. V and J are TRBV5-1 and TRBJ1-1; D unclear. The CDR3 has 13 residues. CDR1 is SGHRS and CDR2 is YFSETQ in the germline V gene. V gave up 0 bases and J gave up 4 bases, with 7 bases separating them.

This rearrangement joins TRBV10-3 to TRBJ2-1; 7 nucleotides agree with TRBD2. With 11 bases clipped from V and 7 bases from J, the junction kept 5 bases outside the gene matches. Germline CDR1 is ENHRY and CDR2 is SYGVKD. This CDR3 has 11 amino acids. CDR3 nucleotide sequence: TGTGCCGCTGGGAGGGGTAATGAGCAGTTCTTC. It encodes CAAGRGNEQFF.

This chain joins TRBV4-2 and TRBJ1-1, with unresolved D. The CDR3 runs to 14 residues. Trimming removed 1 base at V and 4 bases at J, with 10 bases between. Germline V gene lookup returns CDR1 LGHNA and CDR2 YNFKEQ. The CDR3: CASSQGTLGTEAFF. CDR3 sequence (DNA): TGTGCCAGCAGCCAAGGCACATTGGGCACTGAAGCTTTCTTT.

The genes are TRBV15 and TRBJ1-6; maybe TRBD1 (5 bases). The V end was cut by 5 bases, the J end by 7 bases, with 15 bases between. The germline CDR1 and CDR2 sequences are LNHNV and YYDKDF (reference sequence). The CDR3 contains 15 residues. CDR3 region: CATSPRYAGNSPLHF. The DNA of the CDR3 is TGTGCCACCAGCCCACGGTACGCAGGGAATTCACCCCTCCACTTT.

The V gene is TRBV5-6, the J gene TRBJ2-1; 10 nucleotides align to TRBD1. Germline assignment: CDR1 SGHDT and CDR2 YYEEEE. The trim removed 4 bases at V and 9 bases at J, leaving 13 bases unmatched. The CDR3 length is 16 residues. The CDR3 region is CASSITSGQGIGEQFF. In DNA form, the CDR3 reads TGTGCCAGCAGCATCACATCGGGACAGGGGATCGGTGAGCAGTTCTTC.

The CDR3 loop reads CSARIGARVEKLFF. DNA for the CDR3: TGCAGCGCCCGAATAGGGGCCAGGGTTGAAAAACTGTTTTTT. The chain links TRBV29-1 to TRBJ1-4, with D possibly TRBD1 on 5 matching bases. Germline V gives CDR1 SQVTM, CDR2 ANQGSEA. The CDR3 length is 14 residues. The V and J ends lost 7 bases and 7 bases respectively, with 19 bases between them.

The chain is built from TRBV7-9 and TRBJ2-7, with TRBD1 matching over 9 bases. The V and J ends lost 5 bases and 3 bases, in that order; junction bases with no gene match: 8. The CDR3 runs to 15 residues. Germline CDR1 reads SEHNR; CDR2 reads FQNEAQ (reference sequence). CDR3 sequence: CASSRDRTGDYEQYF. In nucleotides, the CDR3 is TGTGCCAGCAGCCGCGACCGGACAGGGGACTACGAGCAGTACTTC.